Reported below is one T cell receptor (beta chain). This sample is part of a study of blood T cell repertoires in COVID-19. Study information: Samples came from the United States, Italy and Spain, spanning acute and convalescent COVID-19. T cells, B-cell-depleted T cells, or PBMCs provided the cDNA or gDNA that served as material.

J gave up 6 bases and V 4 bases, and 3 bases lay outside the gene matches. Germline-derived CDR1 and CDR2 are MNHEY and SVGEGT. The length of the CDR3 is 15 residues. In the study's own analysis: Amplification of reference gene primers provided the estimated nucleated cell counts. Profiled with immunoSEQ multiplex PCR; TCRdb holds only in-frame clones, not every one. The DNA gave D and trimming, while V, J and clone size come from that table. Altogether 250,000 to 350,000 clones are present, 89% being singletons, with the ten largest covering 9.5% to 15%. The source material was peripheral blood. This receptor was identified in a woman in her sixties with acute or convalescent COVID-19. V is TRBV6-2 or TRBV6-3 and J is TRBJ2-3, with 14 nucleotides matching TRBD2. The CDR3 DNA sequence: TGTGCCAGCAGTTCCCGACTAGCGGGGGGGGATACGCAGTATTTT. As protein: CASSSRLAGGDTQYF.